The 20 T cell receptor beta chains presented below share a single source sample, sequenced in a study of T cell responses to AZD1222 COVID-19 vaccine. The table came from immunoSEQ multiplex PCR; TCRdb's copy has only in-frame clones and leaves some out. The table lists roughly 46,000 clones, around 89% of them singletons. The material sequenced was peripheral blood, taken 28 days after the second AZD1222 dose. These receptors all stem from an adult who received the AZD1222 COVID-19 vaccine.

The chain couples TRBV30 to TRBJ1-6, with a weak D call TRBD1 (5 bases). The germline CDR1 and CDR2 sequences are GTSNPN and SVGIG (reference sequence). This CDR3 comprises 13 residues. DNA for the CDR3: TGTGCGGAGGGACGGGGCCACAATTCACCCCTCCACTTT. It codes for CAEGRGHNSPLHF.

V gene TRBV3-1 (or the pseudogene TRBV3-2) combines with J gene TRBJ1-1, with unresolved D. V shed 4 bases and J shed 1 base, with 19 bases lying between them. Germline V gene data show CDR1 as LGHDT and CDR2 as YNNKEL (reference sequence). The CDR3 consists of 17 residues. CDR3 DNA: TGTGCCAGCAGCCCCGGAAGGGTAAGGCTGAGGAACACTGAAGCTTTCTTT. It encodes CASSPGRVRLRNTEAFF.

This clone was counted a single time. V and J are TRBV5-1 and TRBJ2-3; D is undetermined. V lost 0 bases, J lost 2 bases, and 10 bases lay in between. This CDR3 comprises 15 residues. CDR1 and CDR2 (germline): SGHRS, YFSETQ. CDR3: CASSLEGQHTDTQYF. For the CDR3, the DNA is TGCGCCAGCAGCTTGGAGGGCCAGCACACAGATACGCAGTATTTT.

This clone occurred a few times. The rearrangement joins TRBV7-8 to TRBJ1-3; 7 bases are shared with TRBD1. This CDR3 is 14 amino acids long. From germline, CDR1 is SGHVS and CDR2 FQNEAQ. J gave up 10 bases and V 1 base, and 7 bases lay outside the gene matches. CDR3 nucleotides: TGTGCCAGCAGCTTAGGGGAGTTGACAGGGACCATATATTTT. As protein: CASSLGELTGTIYF.

The V and J genes are TRBV30 and TRBJ1-2, with 9 bases lining up with TRBD1. The length of the CDR3 is 13 residues. The V segment lost 3 bases and the J segment 8 bases; nucleotides outside the gene matches: 7. Germline loops: CDR1 GTSNPN, CDR2 SVGIG (reference sequence). CDR3 coding DNA: TGTGCCTGGAGCCCGGGACAGGGAAGAGGCTACACCTTC. Its protein product is CAWSPGQGRGYTF.

For the CDR3, the DNA is TGTGCCTGGAGTGCGGGAGCGGGAGTCGTAGATGAGCAGTTCTTC. Translating it yields CAWSAGAGVVDEQFF. This rearrangement joins TRBV30 to TRBJ2-1; TRBD2 aligns across 8 bases. The CDR3 runs 15 residues. Per germline, CDR1 GTSNPN and CDR2 SVGIG (reference sequence). J lost 8 bases, V lost 1 base, and 10 bases had no gene match.

The chain is built from TRBV24-1 and TRBJ1-2; weak D call: TRBD1 (6 bases). There are 13 residues in the CDR3. Germline CDR1 and CDR2: KGHDR and SFDVKD. Trimming cost V 5 bases and J 6 bases, with 12 bases left between them. The CDR3 region has the DNA TGTGCCACCAGTGCCGACAGGTCGAATGGCTACACCTTC. Translating it yields CATSADRSNGYTF.

The chain joins TRBV3-1 (or the pseudogene TRBV3-2) to TRBJ2-2; D gene ambiguous. Deletions cut 4 bases from V and 5 bases from J, with 5 bases between. The CDR3 spans 12 residues. Germline CDR1 is LGHDT and CDR2 is YNNKEL (reference sequence). CDR3 amino acids: CASSPMTGELFF. In nucleotides, the CDR3 is TGTGCCAGCAGCCCTATGACCGGGGAGCTGTTTTTT.

The V gene is TRBV2, the J gene TRBJ2-3; D gene ambiguous. The CDR3 consists of 11 residues. V lost 3 bases to trimming and J lost 3 bases, with 1 base between them. The germline V gene encodes CDR1 SNHLY and CDR2 FYNNEI. CDR3 sequence: CASSDTDTQYF. DNA of the CDR3: TGTGCCAGCAGTGATACAGATACGCAGTATTTT.

The CDR3 loop reads CASSPRGGSGLSYNEQFF. DNA of the CDR3: TGCGCCAGCAGCCCCCGCGGTGGGTCGGGACTATCCTACAATGAGCAGTTCTTC. V and J are TRBV5-1 and TRBJ2-1; 7 bases agree with TRBD2. The germline CDR1 and CDR2 sequences are SGHRS and YFSETQ. V shed 4 bases, J shed 1 base, and the junction held 14 bases outside the gene matches. This CDR3 is 18 amino acids long.

V usage is TRBV6-5 and J usage is TRBJ1-2; perhaps TRBD1 as D (6 bases). The CDR3 is 15 amino acids. V was cut by 2 bases and J by 5 bases, with 15 bases left in between. Germline V gene sequence: CDR1 MNHEY, CDR2 SVGAGI. As DNA, the CDR3 is TGTGCCAGCAGTTACCTGGGGGCAAAGGGGTATGGCTACACCTTC. Encoded protein: CASSYLGAKGYGYTF.

This chain uses TRBV10-3 with TRBJ2-7; no firm D call. Trimming removed 5 bases at V and 0 bases at J, with 20 bases between. CDR3 size: 17 residues. CDR1 and CDR2 (germline): ENHRY, SYGVKD. CDR3 loop: CAISYQVVPPDSYEQYF. The CDR3 DNA reads TGTGCCATCAGTTACCAGGTCGTTCCCCCCGACTCCTACGAGCAGTACTTC.

The rearrangement joins TRBV2 to TRBJ2-1, with 11 bases that match TRBD2. The CDR3 loop spans 16 amino acids. V shed 5 bases, J shed 9 bases, and the junction held 12 bases outside the gene matches. Looked up from germline, CDR1 is SNHLY and CDR2 is FYNNEI. The CDR3 DNA sequence: TGTGCCAGCAGTCTCGAACTAGCGGGAGAGCCTGGTGAGCAGTTCTTC. Its translation: CASSLELAGEPGEQFF.

V and J are TRBV20-1 and TRBJ1-4, with TRBD1 identical over 7 bases. The J segment lost 8 bases and the V segment lost 4 bases, leaving 10 bases of the junction unmatched. The CDR3 spans 14 residues. CDR1 and CDR2 from the germline V gene are DFQATT and SNEGSKA (reference sequence). The CDR3 DNA is TGCAGTGCTATTGAGACAGGGATGGGAGAAAAACTGTTTTTT. The encoded protein is CSAIETGMGEKLFF.

The chain uses TRBV19 and TRBJ2-3; 7 bases are a match to TRBD2. Germline lookup yields CDR1 LNHDA and CDR2 SQIVND (reference sequence). Losses at the gene ends were 8 bases for V and 2 bases for J; bases not matched to a gene: 4. This CDR3 comprises 13 residues. CDR3 sequence reads: CASGRESTDTQYF. CDR3 in DNA: TGTGCCAGTGGGAGGGAGTCCACAGATACGCAGTATTTT.

The V gene is TRBV6-9, the J gene TRBJ1-5; 9 nucleotides match TRBD1. With 4 bases clipped from V and 6 bases from J, the junction kept 7 bases outside the gene matches. CDR1 MNHGY and CDR2 SVAAGI come from the germline V gene. The CDR3 is 15 amino acids. The CDR3 protein is CASSSYRGRGQPQHF. The CDR3 nucleotides are TGTGCCAGCAGTTCGTACAGGGGGCGCGGTCAGCCCCAGCATTTT.

The CDR3 is CASSNRDRGPYEQYF. CDR3 DNA: TGTGCCAGCAGCAACCGGGACAGGGGGCCATACGAGCAGTACTTC. The chain couples TRBV7-3 to TRBJ2-7; the match to TRBD1 covers 12 bases. The V gene end was trimmed by 5 bases and the J gene end by 4 bases; junction bases not matched to a gene: 6. Germline lookup yields CDR1 SGHTA and CDR2 FQGTGA. This CDR3 is built from 15 residues.

The rearrangement uses TRBV24-1 and TRBJ2-1; tentative D call: TRBD2 (7 bases). The V and J ends lost 3 bases and 9 bases respectively, with 14 bases between them. The CDR3 loop spans 14 amino acids. Germline values: CDR1 KGHDR, CDR2 SFDVKD. CDR3 DNA sequence: TGTGCCACCAGTGATCCGTGGGGGGGCGGTGAGCAGTTCTTC. Protein product: CATSDPWGGGEQFF.

The rearrangement uses TRBV5-1 and TRBJ2-7; D not certain. The CDR3 is 14 amino acids. V lost 4 bases and J 2 bases, leaving 13 bases between the germline ends. Looked up from germline, CDR1 is SGHRS and CDR2 is YFSETQ. The CDR3 loop is CASSLDGKPYEQYF. The CDR3 nucleotides are TGCGCCAGCAGCCTAGACGGCAAGCCCTACGAGCAGTACTTC.

As for this clone: The same CDR3 also results from other DNA sequences found in this sample. The V gene is TRBV12-5, the J gene TRBJ1-5; D not resolved. There are 11 residues in the CDR3. The germline V gene encodes CDR1 LGHNT and CDR2 FRNRAP. Trimming shortened V by 6 bases and J by 4 bases, and 4 bases separated the two germline ends. CDR3 coding DNA: TGTGCTAGTGGAGGGAATCAGCCCCAGCATTTT. Translating gives CASGGNQPQHF.